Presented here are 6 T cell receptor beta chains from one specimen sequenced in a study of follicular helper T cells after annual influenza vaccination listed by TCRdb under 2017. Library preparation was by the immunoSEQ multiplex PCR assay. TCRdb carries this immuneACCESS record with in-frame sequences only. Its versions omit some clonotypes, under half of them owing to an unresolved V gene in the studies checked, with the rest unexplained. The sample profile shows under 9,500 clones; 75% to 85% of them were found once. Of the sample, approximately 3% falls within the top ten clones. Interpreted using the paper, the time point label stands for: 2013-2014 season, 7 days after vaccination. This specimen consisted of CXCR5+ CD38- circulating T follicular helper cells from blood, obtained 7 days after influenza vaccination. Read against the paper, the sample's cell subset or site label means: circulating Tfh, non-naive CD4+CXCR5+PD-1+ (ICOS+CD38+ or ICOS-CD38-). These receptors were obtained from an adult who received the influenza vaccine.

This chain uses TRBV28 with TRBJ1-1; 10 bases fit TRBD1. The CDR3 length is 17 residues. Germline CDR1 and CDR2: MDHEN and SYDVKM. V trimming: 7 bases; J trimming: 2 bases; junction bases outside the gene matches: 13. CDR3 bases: TGTGCCAGCAACGAAGGGGGACAGGGGCCATCTAACACTGAAGCTTTCTTT. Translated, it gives CASNEGGQGPSNTEAFF.

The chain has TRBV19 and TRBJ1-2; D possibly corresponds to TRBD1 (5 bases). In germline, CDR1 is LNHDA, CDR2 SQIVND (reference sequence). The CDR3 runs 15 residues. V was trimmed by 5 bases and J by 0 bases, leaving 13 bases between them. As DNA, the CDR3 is TGTGCCAGTAGTGCGTCCGGGACGGCTAACTATGGCTACACCTTC. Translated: CASSASGTANYGYTF.

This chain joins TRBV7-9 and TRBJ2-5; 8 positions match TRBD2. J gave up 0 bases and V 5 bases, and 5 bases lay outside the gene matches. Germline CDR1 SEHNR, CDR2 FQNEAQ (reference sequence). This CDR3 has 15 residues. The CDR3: CASSVSGKYQETQYF. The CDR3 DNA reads TGTGCCAGCAGCGTTAGCGGGAAGTACCAAGAGACCCAGTACTTC.

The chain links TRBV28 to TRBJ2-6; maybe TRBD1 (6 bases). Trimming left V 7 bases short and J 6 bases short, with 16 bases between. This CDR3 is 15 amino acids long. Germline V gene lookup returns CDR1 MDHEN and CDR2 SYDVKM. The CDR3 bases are TGTGCCAGCAATATACCAGGGGAGTCGGCCAACGTCCTGACTTTC. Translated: CASNIPGESANVLTF. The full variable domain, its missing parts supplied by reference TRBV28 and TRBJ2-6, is DVKVTQSSRYLVKRTGEKVFLECVQDMDHENMFWYRQDPGLGLRLIYFSYDVKMKEKGDIPEGYSVSREKKERFSLILESASTNQTSMYLCASNIPGESANVLTFGAGSRLTVL.

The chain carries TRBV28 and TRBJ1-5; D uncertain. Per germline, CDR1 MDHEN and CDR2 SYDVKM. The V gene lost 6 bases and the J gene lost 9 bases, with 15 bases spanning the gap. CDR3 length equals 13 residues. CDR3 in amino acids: CASSSRTLGPQHF. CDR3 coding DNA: TGTGCCAGCAGCTCCAGGACCCTGGGGCCCCAGCATTTT.

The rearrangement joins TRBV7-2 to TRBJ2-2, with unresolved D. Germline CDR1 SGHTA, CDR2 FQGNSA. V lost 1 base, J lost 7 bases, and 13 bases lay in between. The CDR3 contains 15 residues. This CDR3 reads CASSLDPGVGGELFF. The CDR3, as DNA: TGTGCCAGCAGCTTAGACCCGGGCGTGGGCGGGGAGCTGTTTTTT.